This is a list of T cell receptor beta chains from one sample in a study of T cell repertoires in cytomegalovirus infection. MiXCR, applied by TCRdb to the reads, yields one record per CDR3 protein. This sample yields around 550,000 distinct CDR3 sequences, of which about 25% are seen a single time; less than 15% belongs to the top ten. The material sequenced was PBMCs. These receptors were collected from a human donor in good health (CMV status not recorded). Some clones in this sample may be carry-over from other donors' samples. CDR3s include the opening cysteine and the closing phenylalanine or tryptophan. Each record gives: D gene, clone size, V gene, J gene, CDR3 protein, CDR3 DNA. The D gene is left open where the match is weak. Size tells how often a clone was seen (once, few, many) or the class of an expanded clone, and some rows leave it out.

d_gene: TRBD1
abundance: .
v_gene: TRBV12-3/TRBV12-4
j_gene: TRBJ1-4
CDR3aa: CASSVGQTNEKLFF
CDR3nt: TGTGCCAGCAGCGTGGGACAGACTAATGAAAAACTGTTTTTT

d_gene: .
abundance: few
v_gene: TRBV7-2
j_gene: TRBJ1-1
CDR3aa: CASSLDGYEAFF
CDR3nt: TGTGCCAGCAGCTTAGACGGCTATGAAGCTTTCTTT

d_gene: .
abundance: few
v_gene: TRBV20-1
j_gene: TRBJ2-3
CDR3aa: CSLAVNDPDTQYF
CDR3nt: TGCAGTTTAGCGGTCAATGACCCAGATACGCAGTATTTT

d_gene: .
abundance: .
v_gene: TRBV19
j_gene: TRBJ1-3
CDR3aa: CASSATGVHSGNTIYF
CDR3nt: TGTGCCAGTAGCGCAACCGGGGTCCACTCTGGAAACACCATATATTTT

d_gene: .
abundance: few
v_gene: TRBV30
j_gene: TRBJ1-6
CDR3aa: CAWRRGDNSPLHF
CDR3nt: TGTGCCTGGAGAAGGGGAGACAATTCACCCCTCCACTTT

d_gene: .
abundance: few
v_gene: TRBV4-1
j_gene: TRBJ2-5
CDR3aa: CASSQDRPGSTDLMETQYF
CDR3nt: TGCGCCAGCAGCCAAGATCGCCCCGGGAGTACGGATTTAATGGAGACCCAGTACTTC

d_gene: TRBD2
abundance: .
v_gene: TRBV7-2
j_gene: TRBJ2-2
CDR3aa: CASSSRTSGGTGELFF
CDR3nt: TGTGCCAGCAGCTCCCGGACTAGCGGGGGAACCGGGGAGCTGTTTTTT

d_gene: TRBD2
abundance: .
v_gene: TRBV5-1
j_gene: TRBJ2-7
CDR3aa: CASSLGGAGGNLYEQYF
CDR3nt: TGCGCCAGCAGCTTGGGGGGAGCGGGAGGGAACCTCTACGAGCAGTACTTC

d_gene: .
abundance: few
v_gene: TRBV7-9
j_gene: TRBJ1-5
CDR3aa: CASSHGQSNQPQHF
CDR3nt: TGTGCCAGCAGTCACGGACAGAGCAATCAGCCCCAGCATTTT

d_gene: TRBD1
abundance: many
v_gene: TRBV7-8
j_gene: TRBJ2-2
CDR3aa: CASSSRQGATGELFF
CDR3nt: TGTGCCAGCAGCTCCCGACAGGGGGCTACCGGGGAGCTGTTTTTT

d_gene: .
abundance: few
v_gene: TRBV6-2/TRBV6-3
j_gene: TRBJ1-1
CDR3aa: CASSYVRGTMNTEAFF
CDR3nt: TGTGCCAGCAGTTATGTTCGGGGAACCATGAACACTGAAGCTTTCTTT

d_gene: TRBD1
abundance: few
v_gene: TRBV12-3/TRBV12-4
j_gene: TRBJ2-1
CDR3aa: CASSTGGGGRSNNEQFF
CDR3nt: TGTGCCAGCAGTACAGGGGGTGGAGGCCGATCGAACAATGAGCAGTTCTTC

d_gene: .
abundance: many
v_gene: TRBV7-9
j_gene: TRBJ2-2
CDR3aa: CATNPKRELFF
CDR3nt: TGTGCCACTAACCCAAAGCGGGAGCTGTTTTTT

d_gene: .
abundance: .
v_gene: TRBV28
j_gene: TRBJ1-6
CDR3aa: CASYPYPASSPLHF
CDR3nt: TGTGCCAGCTACCCTTACCCAGCTAGCTCACCCCTCCACTTT

d_gene: .
abundance: few
v_gene: TRBV20-1
j_gene: TRBJ2-1
CDR3aa: CSKIRTEDNEQFF
CDR3nt: TGCAGCAAAATCCGGACGGAAGACAATGAGCAGTTCTTC

d_gene: TRBD2
abundance: .
v_gene: TRBV20-1
j_gene: TRBJ2-1
CDR3aa: CSAPGTSGTSSYNEQFF
CDR3nt: TGCAGTGCCCCCGGGACTAGCGGGACCAGCTCCTACAATGAGCAGTTCTTC

d_gene: TRBD2
abundance: few
v_gene: TRBV28
j_gene: TRBJ2-4
CDR3aa: CASSPGRARNIQYF
CDR3nt: TGTGCCAGCAGCCCCGGGAGGGCTAGGAACATTCAGTACTTC

d_gene: .
abundance: .
v_gene: TRBV7-9
j_gene: TRBJ1-5
CDR3aa: CASSVGTNYQPQHF
CDR3nt: TGTGCCAGCAGTGTAGGCACAAATTATCAGCCCCAGCATTTT

d_gene: .
abundance: few
v_gene: TRBV7-9
j_gene: TRBJ1-5
CDR3aa: CASSSHGGIQPQHF
CDR3nt: TGTGCCAGCAGCTCCCATGGGGGGATCCAGCCCCAGCATTTT

d_gene: .
abundance: few
v_gene: TRBV10-3
j_gene: TRBJ1-5
CDR3aa: CAISDILGANQPQHF
CDR3nt: TGTGCCATCAGTGACATCCTTGGGGCCAATCAGCCCCAGCATTTT

d_gene: TRBD1
abundance: many
v_gene: TRBV6-1
j_gene: TRBJ1-5
CDR3aa: CASSGSRDRGLGQPQHF
CDR3nt: TGTGCCAGCAGTGGATCCCGGGACAGGGGGCTGGGACAGCCCCAGCATTTT

d_gene: .
abundance: many
v_gene: TRBV24-1
j_gene: TRBJ1-1
CDR3aa: CATSVRTAKNTEAFF
CDR3nt: TGTGCCACCAGTGTCAGGACGGCCAAGAACACTGAAGCTTTCTTT